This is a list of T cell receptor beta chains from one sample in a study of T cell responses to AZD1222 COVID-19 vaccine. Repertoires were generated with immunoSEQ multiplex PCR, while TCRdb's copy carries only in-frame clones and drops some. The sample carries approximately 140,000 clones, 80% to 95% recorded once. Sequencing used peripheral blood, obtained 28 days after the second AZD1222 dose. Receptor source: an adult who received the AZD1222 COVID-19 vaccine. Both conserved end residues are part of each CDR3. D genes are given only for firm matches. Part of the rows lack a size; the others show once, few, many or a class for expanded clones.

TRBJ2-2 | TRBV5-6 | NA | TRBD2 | CASSLVGGGLANTGELFF | TGTGCCAGCAGCTTGGTGGGTGGGGGACTAGCGAACACCGGGGAGCTGTTTTTT
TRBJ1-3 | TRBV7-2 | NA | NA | CASSLEGRPGNTIYF | TGTGCCAGCAGCTTAGAGGGACGGCCTGGAAACACCATATATTTT
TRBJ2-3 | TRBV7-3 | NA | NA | CASSLAPSTDTQYF | TGTGCCAGCAGCTTAGCCCCCAGCACAGATACGCAGTATTTT
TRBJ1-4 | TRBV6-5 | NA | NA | CASSYSGATNEKLFF | TGTGCCAGCAGTTACTCTGGGGCAACTAATGAAAAACTGTTTTTT
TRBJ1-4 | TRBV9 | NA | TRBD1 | CASSVGTGEVEKLFF | TGTGCCAGCAGCGTAGGGACAGGGGAAGTCGAAAAACTGTTTTTT
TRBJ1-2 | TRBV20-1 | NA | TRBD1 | CSASVEGAGYGYTF | TGCAGTGCTAGTGTCGAGGGGGCTGGCTATGGCTACACCTTC
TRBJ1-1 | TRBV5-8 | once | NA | CASSLGVTVGTEAFF | TGTGCCAGCAGCTTGGGTGTGACGGTGGGCACTGAAGCTTTCTTT
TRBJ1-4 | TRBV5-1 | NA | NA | CASRMRAQPATNEKLFF | TGCGCCAGCAGAATGAGGGCGCAGCCCGCAACTAATGAAAAACTGTTTTTT
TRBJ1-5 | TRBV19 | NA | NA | CASSMKGQSNQPQHF | TGTGCCAGTAGTATGAAGGGTCAAAGCAATCAGCCCCAGCATTTT
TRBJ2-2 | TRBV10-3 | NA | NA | CAISESSPKPYTGELFF | TGTGCCATCAGTGAGTCGAGTCCAAAGCCGTACACCGGGGAGCTGTTTTTT
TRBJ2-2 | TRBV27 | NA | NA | CASSFDQKAGELFF | TGTGCCAGCAGTTTTGACCAGAAAGCCGGGGAGCTGTTTTTT
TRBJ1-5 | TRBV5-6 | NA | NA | CASSLARGTLPNQPQHF | TGTGCCAGCAGCTTGGCCCGGGGGACCCTTCCCAATCAGCCCCAGCATTTT
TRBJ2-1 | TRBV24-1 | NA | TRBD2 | CATSDKRAGRAEQFF | TGTGCCACCAGTGATAAGAGAGCAGGGAGGGCTGAGCAGTTCTTC
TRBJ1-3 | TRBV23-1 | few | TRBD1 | CASTGQGAFTGNTIYF | TGCGCCAGCACGGGACAGGGGGCCTTCACTGGAAACACCATATATTTT
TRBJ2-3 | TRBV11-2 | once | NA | CASSFGDTQYF | TGTGCCAGCAGCTTTGGTGATACGCAGTATTTT
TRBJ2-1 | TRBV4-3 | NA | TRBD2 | CASSQDIGDGGAGNEQFF | TGCGCCAGCAGCCAAGATATCGGTGACGGGGGGGCCGGAAATGAGCAGTTCTTC
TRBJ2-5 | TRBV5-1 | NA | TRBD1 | CASRPRDRGKTQYF | TGCGCCAGCAGACCCCGGGACAGGGGGAAGACCCAGTACTTC
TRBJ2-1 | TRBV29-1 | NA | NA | CSVEGIIEQFF | TGCAGCGTTGAGGGGATTATAGAGCAGTTCTTC
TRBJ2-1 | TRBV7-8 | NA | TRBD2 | CASSINPSGRAHEQFF | TGTGCCAGCAGCATAAACCCTAGCGGGAGGGCTCATGAGCAGTTCTTC
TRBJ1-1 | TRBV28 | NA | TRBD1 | CASSRDREQAEAFF | TGTGCCAGCAGCCGAGACAGGGAACAGGCTGAAGCTTTCTTT
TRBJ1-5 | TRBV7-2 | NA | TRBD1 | CASSLRTGTGNQPQHF | TGTGCCAGCAGCTTGAGGACAGGGACGGGCAATCAGCCCCAGCATTTT
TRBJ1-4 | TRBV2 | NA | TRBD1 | CASSEAEQGEKLFF | TGTGCCAGCAGTGAAGCTGAACAGGGGGAAAAACTGTTTTTT
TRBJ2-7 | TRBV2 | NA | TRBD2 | CASSEWREFVEQYF | TGTGCCAGCAGTGAATGGCGGGAGTTCGTCGAGCAGTACTTC
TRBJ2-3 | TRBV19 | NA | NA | CATTRAHRSTDTQYF | TGTGCCACCACCCGGGCGCACCGGAGCACAGATACGCAGTATTTT
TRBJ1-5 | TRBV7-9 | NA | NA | CASSPGGRQPQHF | TGTGCCAGCAGCCCCGGAGGGCGACAGCCCCAGCATTTT
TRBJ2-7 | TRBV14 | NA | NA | CASARDTGGYEQYF | TGTGCCAGCGCCCGGGACACCGGGGGTTACGAGCAGTACTTC
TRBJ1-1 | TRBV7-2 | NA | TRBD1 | CASRRQGTFTEAFF | TGTGCCAGCAGAAGACAGGGCACCTTCACTGAAGCTTTCTTT
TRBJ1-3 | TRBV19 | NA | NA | CASSNIQTGNTIYF | TGTGCCAGTAGTAATATTCAGACTGGAAACACCATATATTTT
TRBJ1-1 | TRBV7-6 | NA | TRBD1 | CASSKGQGGRLNTEAFF | TGTGCCAGCAGCAAAGGACAGGGGGGACGTTTGAACACTGAAGCTTTCTTT
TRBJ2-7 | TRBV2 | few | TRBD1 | CASSIRTGGEQYF | TGTGCCAGCAGTATAAGGACAGGGGGCGAGCAGTACTTC
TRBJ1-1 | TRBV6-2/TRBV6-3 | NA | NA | CASIPGVWGTEAFF | TGTGCCAGCATCCCGGGGGTGTGGGGCACTGAAGCTTTCTTT
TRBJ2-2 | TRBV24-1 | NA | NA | CATQDPTGELFF | TGTGCCACCCAGGACCCTACCGGGGAGCTGTTTTTT
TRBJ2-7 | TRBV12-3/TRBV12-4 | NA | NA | CASRPGSYEQYF | TGTGCCAGCAGGCCAGGGTCCTACGAGCAGTACTTC
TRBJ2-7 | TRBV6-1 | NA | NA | CASSEGLGPEQYF | TGTGCCAGCAGTGAAGGACTGGGCCCCGAGCAGTACTTC